A selection of T cell receptor beta chains follows, all from one sample in a study of T-cell memory formation after mild COVID-19. Each CDR3 protein is one row after TCRdb ran MiXCR on the 5' RACE reads. This sample has roughly 130,000 distinct CDR3 sequences, with roughly 6% found just once. Material for sequencing was PBMCs or a T cell subset sorted from them (not recorded which). The receptor source for this set is an adult woman who had mild COVID-19 (a few samples of this study predate the infection). Cell type and time point are not known. Each CDR3 is given with its conserved first and last residue.

J	V	CDR3
TRBJ2-1	TRBV4-2	CASSQYWTSNARGGNEQFF
TRBJ2-3	TRBV24-1	CATSDLGGEGSDTQYF
TRBJ2-3	TRBV18	CASARPGGTQYF
TRBJ1-1	TRBV20-1	CSATRGGMNTEAFF
TRBJ2-1	TRBV5-6	CASSPEGGNYNEQFF
TRBJ2-5	TRBV25-1	CASSDRGDRETQYF
TRBJ2-1	TRBV12-3/TRBV12-4	CASSFRLSGEQFF
TRBJ2-2	TRBV5-1	CASKGSTNTGELFF
TRBJ2-3	TRBV5-1	CASSLSMDTQYF
TRBJ2-1	TRBV5-1	CASSAGPSYNEQFF
TRBJ2-4	TRBV3-1	CASTNVGIAKNIQYF
TRBJ2-5	TRBV5-1	CASPSRGARETQYF
TRBJ2-7	TRBV20-1	CSASKAGGPNEQYF
TRBJ2-3	TRBV4-1	CASSHYTGVADTQYF
TRBJ2-2	TRBV5-5	CASSLLGIYTGELFF
TRBJ1-1	TRBV30	CAWSAERQGNTEAFF
TRBJ2-4	TRBV24-1	CATSEAGRDIRYF
TRBJ2-7	TRBV12-3/TRBV12-4	CASSLTHPAGLEFEQYF
TRBJ2-7	TRBV10-3	CATRDTGTPYEQYF
TRBJ2-2	TRBV4-1	CASSQTRLAGGPGTGELFF
TRBJ1-3	TRBV20-1	CSAPTDSGNTIYF
TRBJ2-7	TRBV4-3	CASSPRERGFYEQYF
TRBJ1-2	TRBV12-3/TRBV12-4	CASSFGTGGYGYTF
TRBJ2-2	TRBV5-1	CASSSQENTGELFF
TRBJ1-1	TRBV3-1	CASSGGRNTEAFF
TRBJ1-6	TRBV6-5	CASSYSHRVKHSPLHF
TRBJ1-5	TRBV7-2	CASSSPNNQPQHF
TRBJ2-3	TRBV4-2	CASSQDPSGHTDTQYF
TRBJ1-1	TRBV29-1	CSGTGEIRYTEAFF
TRBJ2-3	TRBV6-6	CASSYGSGRARTDTQYF
TRBJ2-2	TRBV12-3/TRBV12-4	CASTVGGGTGELFF
TRBJ2-3	TRBV4-2	CASSQDFGGPRTDTQYF
TRBJ1-5	TRBV15	CATSRGKTEPQHF
TRBJ2-1	TRBV11-3	CASSPQSGSLNNEQFF
TRBJ2-3	TRBV7-3	CASSPGVSSTDTQYF
TRBJ1-1	TRBV25-1	CASSESTGVGNTEAFF
TRBJ2-7	TRBV19	CASSIDGSYEQYF
TRBJ2-2	TRBV11-2	CASRNPYGELATGELFF
TRBJ2-7	TRBV6-2/TRBV6-3	CASSRSGPLYEQYF
TRBJ2-1	TRBV2	CASSRQGTEQFF